This TCR beta chain stems from a study of T cell repertoires in cytomegalovirus infection. Notes on the study in general: What dominated the ex vivo response were HLA-C-restricted CMV-specific TCR beta clonotypes. Identification of carriers of CMV plus the relevant HLA was performed using cumulative public TCR beta family frequency.

CDR3 length equals 20 residues. Germline CDR1 reads SGHVS; CDR2 reads FQNEAQ. The V and J ends lost 0 bases and 0 bases respectively, with 22 bases between them. One entry per CDR3 protein results from TCRdb running MiXCR on the reads. The table includes about 400,000 distinct CDR3 sequences, less than 20% detected once. Concerning this clonotype: As yet, its antigen is unknown.

Material: PBMCs. This receptor was identified in a human donor in good health (CMV status not recorded). Some clones in this sample may be carry-over from other donors' samples. The chain employs TRBV7-8 and TRBJ2-3, with D perhaps TRBD2 (6 bases). The DNA for the CDR3 is TGTGCCAGCAGCTTAGCACTCCGGGGCAGCGGGCTGTCTAGCACAGATACGCAGTATTTT. It codes for CASSLALRGSGLSSTDTQYF.